The clone carrying this TCR beta chain has a single count. The antigen is not known. Trimming took 4 bases from V and 0 from J, leaving 21 bases between them. Germline lookup yields CDR1 SGHNT and CDR2 YENEEA. The CDR3 spans 19 residues. This sample is part of a study of cytomegalovirus exposure and HLA in healthy donors. Researchers ran the PCR with 60 Vbeta and 13 Jbeta primers. Measured with immunoSEQ multiplex PCR; TCRdb has only the in-frame clones, and not every one. The table lists roughly 130,000 clones, 82% of them singletons. Study findings and constraints: It is likely that the observed cluster of highly shared sequence variants was a sequencing artifact. As a later analysis revealed, most CMV-associated TCR beta chains appeared HLA-restricted. Some public TCRs appeared in many individuals, while most sequences were rare. Reported performance of the classifier showed diagnosis of cytomegalovirus status with high specificity and sensitivity.

The TCR was taken from a boy aged 5-17 years in good health and CMV-seronegative. The specimen was PBMCs. This chain connects TRBV11-3 to TRBJ2-2, with TRBD2 as a possible D gene (5 bases). The CDR3 coding sequence is TGTGCCAGCAGCTCGCCCCGGGAACGCACGGTAACGAACACCGGGGAGCTGTTTTTT. It encodes CASSSPRERTVTNTGELFF. The variable domain in full, with the rest retrieved from reference TRBV11-3 and TRBJ2-2, is EAGVVQSPRYKIIEKKQPVAFWCNPISGHNTLYWYLQNLGQGPELLIRYENEEAVDDSQLPKDRFSAERLKGVDSTLKIQPAELGDSAVYLCASSSPRERTVTNTGELFFGEGSRLTVL.